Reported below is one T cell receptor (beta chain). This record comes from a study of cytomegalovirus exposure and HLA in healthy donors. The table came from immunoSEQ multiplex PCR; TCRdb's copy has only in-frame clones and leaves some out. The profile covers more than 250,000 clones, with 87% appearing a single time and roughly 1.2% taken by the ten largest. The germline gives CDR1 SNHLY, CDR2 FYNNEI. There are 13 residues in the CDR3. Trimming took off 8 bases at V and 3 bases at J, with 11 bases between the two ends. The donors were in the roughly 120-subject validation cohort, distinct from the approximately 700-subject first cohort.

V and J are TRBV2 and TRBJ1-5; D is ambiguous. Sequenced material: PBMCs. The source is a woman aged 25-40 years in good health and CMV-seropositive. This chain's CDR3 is CASRPRDNQPQHF. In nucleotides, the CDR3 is TGTGCCAGCCGTCCTAGGGACAATCAGCCCCAGCATTTT.